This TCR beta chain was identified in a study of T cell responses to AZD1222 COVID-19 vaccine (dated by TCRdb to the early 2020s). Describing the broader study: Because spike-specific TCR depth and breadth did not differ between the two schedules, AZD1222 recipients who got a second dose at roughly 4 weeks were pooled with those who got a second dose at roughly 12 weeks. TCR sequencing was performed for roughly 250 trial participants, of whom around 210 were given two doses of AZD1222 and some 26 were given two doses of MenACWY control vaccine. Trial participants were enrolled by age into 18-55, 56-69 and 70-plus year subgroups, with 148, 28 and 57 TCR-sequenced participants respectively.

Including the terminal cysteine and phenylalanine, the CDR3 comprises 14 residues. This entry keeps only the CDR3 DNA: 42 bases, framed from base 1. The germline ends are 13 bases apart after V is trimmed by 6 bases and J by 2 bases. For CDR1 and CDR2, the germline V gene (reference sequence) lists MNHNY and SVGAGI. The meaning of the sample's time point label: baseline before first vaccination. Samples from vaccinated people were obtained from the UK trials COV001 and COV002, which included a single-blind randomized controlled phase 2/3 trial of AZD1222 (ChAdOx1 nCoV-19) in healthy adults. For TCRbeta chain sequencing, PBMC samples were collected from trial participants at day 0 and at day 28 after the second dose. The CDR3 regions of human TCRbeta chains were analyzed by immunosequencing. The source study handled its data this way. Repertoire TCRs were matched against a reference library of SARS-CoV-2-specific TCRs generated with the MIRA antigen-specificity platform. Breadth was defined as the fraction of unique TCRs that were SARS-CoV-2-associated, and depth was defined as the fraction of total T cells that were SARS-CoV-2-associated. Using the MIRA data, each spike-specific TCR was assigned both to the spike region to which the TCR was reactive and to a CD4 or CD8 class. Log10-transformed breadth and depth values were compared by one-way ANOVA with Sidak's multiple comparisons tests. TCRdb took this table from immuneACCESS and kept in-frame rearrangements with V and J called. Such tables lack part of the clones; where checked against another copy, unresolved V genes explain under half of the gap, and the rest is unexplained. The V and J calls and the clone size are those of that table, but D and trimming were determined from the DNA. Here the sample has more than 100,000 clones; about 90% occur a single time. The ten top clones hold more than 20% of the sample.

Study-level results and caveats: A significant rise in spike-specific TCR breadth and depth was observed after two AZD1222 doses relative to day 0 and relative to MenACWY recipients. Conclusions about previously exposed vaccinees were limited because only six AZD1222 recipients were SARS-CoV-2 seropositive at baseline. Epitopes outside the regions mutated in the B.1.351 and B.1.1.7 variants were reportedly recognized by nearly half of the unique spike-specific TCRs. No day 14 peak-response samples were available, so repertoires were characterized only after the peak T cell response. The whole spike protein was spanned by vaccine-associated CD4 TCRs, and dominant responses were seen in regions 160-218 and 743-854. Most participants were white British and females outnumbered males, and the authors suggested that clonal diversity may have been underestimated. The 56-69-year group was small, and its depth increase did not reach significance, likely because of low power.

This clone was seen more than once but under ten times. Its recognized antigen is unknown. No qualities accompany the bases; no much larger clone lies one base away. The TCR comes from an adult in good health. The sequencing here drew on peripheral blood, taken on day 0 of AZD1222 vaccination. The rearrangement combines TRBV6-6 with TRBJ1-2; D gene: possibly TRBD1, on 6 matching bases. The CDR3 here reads CASSEQGSNYGYTF. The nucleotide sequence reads TGTGCCAGCAGCGAACAGGGCTCCAACTATGGCTACACCTTC.